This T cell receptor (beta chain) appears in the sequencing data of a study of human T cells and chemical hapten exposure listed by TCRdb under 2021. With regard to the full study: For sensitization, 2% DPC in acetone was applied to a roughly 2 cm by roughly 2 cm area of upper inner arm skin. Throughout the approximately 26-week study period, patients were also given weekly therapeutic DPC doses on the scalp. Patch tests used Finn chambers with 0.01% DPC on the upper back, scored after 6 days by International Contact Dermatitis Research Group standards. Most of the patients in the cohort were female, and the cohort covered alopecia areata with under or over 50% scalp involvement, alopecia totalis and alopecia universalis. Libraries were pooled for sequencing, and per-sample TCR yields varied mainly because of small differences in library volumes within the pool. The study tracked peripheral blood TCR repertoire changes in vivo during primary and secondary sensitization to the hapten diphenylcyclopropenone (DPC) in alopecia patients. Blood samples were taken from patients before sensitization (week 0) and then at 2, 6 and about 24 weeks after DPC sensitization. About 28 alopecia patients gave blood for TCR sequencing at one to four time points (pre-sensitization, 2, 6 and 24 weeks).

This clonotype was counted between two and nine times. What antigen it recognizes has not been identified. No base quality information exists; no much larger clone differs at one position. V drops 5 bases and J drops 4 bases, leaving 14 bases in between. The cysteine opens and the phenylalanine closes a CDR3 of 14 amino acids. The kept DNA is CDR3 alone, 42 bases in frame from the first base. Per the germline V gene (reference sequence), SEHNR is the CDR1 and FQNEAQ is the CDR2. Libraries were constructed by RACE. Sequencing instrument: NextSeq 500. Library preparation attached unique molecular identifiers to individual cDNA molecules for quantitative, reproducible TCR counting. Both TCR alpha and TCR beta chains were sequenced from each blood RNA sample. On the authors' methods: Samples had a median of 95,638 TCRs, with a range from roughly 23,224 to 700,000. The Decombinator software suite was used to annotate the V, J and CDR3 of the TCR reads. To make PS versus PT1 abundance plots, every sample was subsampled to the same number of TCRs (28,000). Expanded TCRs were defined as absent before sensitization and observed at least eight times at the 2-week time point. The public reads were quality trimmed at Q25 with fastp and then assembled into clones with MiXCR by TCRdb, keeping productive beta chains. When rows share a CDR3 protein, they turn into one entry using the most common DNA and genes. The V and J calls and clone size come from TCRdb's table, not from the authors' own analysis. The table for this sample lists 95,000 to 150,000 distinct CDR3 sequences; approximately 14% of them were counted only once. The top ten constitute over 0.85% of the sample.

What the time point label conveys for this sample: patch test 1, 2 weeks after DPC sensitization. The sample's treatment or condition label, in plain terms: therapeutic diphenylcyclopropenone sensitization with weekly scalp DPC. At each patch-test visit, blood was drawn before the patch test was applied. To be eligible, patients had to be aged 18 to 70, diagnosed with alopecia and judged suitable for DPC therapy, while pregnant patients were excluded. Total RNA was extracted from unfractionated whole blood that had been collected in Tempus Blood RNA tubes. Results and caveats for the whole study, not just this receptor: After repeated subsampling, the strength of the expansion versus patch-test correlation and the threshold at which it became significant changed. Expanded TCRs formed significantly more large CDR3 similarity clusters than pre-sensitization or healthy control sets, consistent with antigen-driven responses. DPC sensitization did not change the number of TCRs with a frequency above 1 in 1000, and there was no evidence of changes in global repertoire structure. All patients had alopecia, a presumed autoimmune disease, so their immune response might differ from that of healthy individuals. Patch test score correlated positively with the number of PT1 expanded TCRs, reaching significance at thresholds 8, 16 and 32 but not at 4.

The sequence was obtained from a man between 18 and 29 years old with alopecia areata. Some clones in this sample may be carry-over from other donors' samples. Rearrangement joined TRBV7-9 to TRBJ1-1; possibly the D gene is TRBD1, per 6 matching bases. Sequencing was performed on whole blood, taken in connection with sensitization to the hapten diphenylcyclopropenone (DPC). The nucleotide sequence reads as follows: TGTGCCAGCAGCCGAGGGGGTATGGGCACTGAAGCTTTCTTT. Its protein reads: CASSRGGMGTEAFF.